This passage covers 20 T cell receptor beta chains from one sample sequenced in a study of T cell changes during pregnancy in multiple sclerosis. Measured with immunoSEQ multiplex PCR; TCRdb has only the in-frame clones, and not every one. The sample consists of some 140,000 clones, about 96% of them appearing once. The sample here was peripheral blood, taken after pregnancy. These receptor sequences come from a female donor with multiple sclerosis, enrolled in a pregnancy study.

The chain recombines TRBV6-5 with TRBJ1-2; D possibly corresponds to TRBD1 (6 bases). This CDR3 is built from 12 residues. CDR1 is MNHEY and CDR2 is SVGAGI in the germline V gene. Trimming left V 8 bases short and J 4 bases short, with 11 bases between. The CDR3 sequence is CASHRGGYGYTF. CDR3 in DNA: TGTGCCAGCCATAGGGGGGGCTATGGCTACACCTTC.

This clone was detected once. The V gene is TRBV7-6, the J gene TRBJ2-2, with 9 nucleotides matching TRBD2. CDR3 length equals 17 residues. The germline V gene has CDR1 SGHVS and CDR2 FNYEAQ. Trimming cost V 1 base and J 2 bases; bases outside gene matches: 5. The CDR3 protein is CASSLGSSGANTGELFF. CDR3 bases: TGTGCCAGCAGCTTAGGGTCTAGCGGGGCTAACACCGGGGAGCTGTTTTTT. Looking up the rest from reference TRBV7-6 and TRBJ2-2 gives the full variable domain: GAGVSQSPRYKVTKRGQDVALRCDPISGHVSLYWYRQALGQGPEFLTYFNYEAQQDKSGLPNDRFSAERPEGSISTLTIQRTEQRDSAMYRCASSLGSSGANTGELFFGEGSRLTVL.

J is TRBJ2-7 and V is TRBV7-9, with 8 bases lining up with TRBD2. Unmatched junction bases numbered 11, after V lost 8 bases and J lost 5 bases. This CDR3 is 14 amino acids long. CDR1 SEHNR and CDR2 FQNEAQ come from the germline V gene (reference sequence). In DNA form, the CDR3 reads TGTGCCAGCTCATCGGGAGGGTTAGACGACGAGCAGTACTTC. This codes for CASSSGGLDDEQYF.

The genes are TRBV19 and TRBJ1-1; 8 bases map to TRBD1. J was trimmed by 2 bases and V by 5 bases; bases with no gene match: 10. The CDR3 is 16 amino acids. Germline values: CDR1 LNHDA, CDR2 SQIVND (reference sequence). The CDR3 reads CASSRAGGVLNTEAFF. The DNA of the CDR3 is TGTGCCAGTAGTCGGGCAGGGGGCGTTTTAAACACTGAAGCTTTCTTT. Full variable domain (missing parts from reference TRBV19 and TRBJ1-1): DGGITQSPKYLFRKEGQNVTLSCEQNLNHDAMYWYRQDPGQGLRLIYYSQIVNDFQKGDIAEGYSVSREKKESFPLTVTSAQKNPTAFYLCASSRAGGVLNTEAFFGQGTRLTVV.

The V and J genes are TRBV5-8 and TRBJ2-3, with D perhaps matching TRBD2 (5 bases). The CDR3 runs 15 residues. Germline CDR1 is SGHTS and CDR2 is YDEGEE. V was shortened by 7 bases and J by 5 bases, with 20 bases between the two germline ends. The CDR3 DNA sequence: TGTGCCAGCGCAAAGTCGAGGCGGACTGAAGATACGCAGTATTTT. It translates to CASAKSRRTEDTQYF.

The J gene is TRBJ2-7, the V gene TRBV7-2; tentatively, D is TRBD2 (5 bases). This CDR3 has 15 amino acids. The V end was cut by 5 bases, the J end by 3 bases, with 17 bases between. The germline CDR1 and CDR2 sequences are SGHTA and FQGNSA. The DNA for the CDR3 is TGTGCCAGCAGCCCCTCTCGAGCGGAAAGCTACGAGCAGTACTTC. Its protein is CASSPSRAESYEQYF.

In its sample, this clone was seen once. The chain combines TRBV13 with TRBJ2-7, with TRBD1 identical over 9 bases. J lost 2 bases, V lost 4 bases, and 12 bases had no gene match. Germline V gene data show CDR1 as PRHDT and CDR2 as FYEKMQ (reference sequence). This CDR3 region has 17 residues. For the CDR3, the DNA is TGTGCCAGCAGCTCCACACAACCGGGACAGGGCACCTACGAGCAGTACTTC. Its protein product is CASSSTQPGQGTYEQYF.

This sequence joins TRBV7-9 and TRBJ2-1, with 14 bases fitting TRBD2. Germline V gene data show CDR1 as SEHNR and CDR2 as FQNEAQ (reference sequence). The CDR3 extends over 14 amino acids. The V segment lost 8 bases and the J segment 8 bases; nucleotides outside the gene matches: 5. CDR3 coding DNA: TGTGCCAGCGGCGGGACTAGCGGGAGTTATGAGCAGTTCTTC. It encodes CASGGTSGSYEQFF.

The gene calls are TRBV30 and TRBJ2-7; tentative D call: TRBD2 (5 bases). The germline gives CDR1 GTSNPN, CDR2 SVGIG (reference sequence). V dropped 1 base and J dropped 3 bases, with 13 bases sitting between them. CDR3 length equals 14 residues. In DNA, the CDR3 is TGTGCCTGGAGTGAAGGGCTAGCCGGCTACGAGCAGTACTTC. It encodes CAWSEGLAGYEQYF. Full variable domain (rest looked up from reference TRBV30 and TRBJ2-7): SQTIHQWPATLVQPVGSPLSLECTVEGTSNPNLYWYRQAAGRGLQLLFYSVGIGQISSEVPQNLSASRPQDRQFILSSKKLLLSDSGFYLCAWSEGLAGYEQYFGPGTRLTVT.

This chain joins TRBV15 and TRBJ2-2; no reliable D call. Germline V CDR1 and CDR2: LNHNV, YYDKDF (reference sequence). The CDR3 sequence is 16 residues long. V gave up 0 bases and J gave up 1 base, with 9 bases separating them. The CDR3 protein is CATSRDGLLNTGELFF. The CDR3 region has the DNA TGTGCCACCAGCAGAGATGGTTTACTGAACACCGGGGAGCTGTTTTTT.

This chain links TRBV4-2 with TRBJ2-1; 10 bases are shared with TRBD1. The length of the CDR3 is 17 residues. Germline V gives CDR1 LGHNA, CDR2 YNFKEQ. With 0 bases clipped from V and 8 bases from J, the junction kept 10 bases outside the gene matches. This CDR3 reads CASSQELPGQGSDEQFF. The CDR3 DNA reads TGTGCCAGCAGCCAAGAACTTCCGGGACAGGGGTCCGATGAGCAGTTCTTC.

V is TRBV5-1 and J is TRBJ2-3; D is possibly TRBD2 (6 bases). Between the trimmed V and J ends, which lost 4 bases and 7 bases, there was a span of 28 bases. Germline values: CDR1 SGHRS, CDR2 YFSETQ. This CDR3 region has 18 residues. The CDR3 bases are TGCGCCAGCAGCCGACAGAGCCCAAACGCGGGATTGCAGAATACGCAGTATTTT. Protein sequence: CASSRQSPNAGLQNTQYF.

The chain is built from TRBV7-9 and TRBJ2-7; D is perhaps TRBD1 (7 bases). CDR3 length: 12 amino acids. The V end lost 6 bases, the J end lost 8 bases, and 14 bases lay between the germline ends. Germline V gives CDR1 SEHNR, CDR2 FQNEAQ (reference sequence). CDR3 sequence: CASRASGGQQYF. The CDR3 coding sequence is TGTGCCAGCAGAGCATCAGGGGGGCAGCAGTACTTC.

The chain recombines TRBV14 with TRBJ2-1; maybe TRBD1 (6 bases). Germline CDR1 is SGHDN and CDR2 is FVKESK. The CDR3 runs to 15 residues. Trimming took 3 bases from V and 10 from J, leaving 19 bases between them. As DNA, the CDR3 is TGTGCCAGCAGCCATATAGGGGGTCGAGGCTGGGAGCAGTTCTTC. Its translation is CASSHIGGRGWEQFF.

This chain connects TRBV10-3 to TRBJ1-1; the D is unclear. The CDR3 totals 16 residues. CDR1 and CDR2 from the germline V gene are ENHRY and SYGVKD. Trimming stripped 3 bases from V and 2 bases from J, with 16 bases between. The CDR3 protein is CAISDVRVSGNTEAFF. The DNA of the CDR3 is TGTGCCATCAGTGATGTGAGGGTGTCGGGTAACACTGAAGCTTTCTTT.

The chain's CDR3 is CASFIAGAGTGELFF. In DNA form, the CDR3 reads TGTGCCAGCTTTATAGCGGGAGCGGGGACCGGGGAGCTGTTTTTT. This sequence joins TRBV2 and TRBJ2-2; TRBD2 matches 9 bases. Germline values: CDR1 SNHLY, CDR2 FYNNEI. The CDR3 is 15 residues long. V shed 8 bases, J shed 5 bases, and the junction held 9 bases outside the gene matches.

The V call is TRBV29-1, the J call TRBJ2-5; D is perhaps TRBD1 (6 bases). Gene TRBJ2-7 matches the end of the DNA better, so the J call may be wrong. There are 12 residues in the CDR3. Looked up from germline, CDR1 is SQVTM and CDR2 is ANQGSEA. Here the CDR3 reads CSFSQGSYEQYF. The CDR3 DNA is TGCAGCTTTTCACAGGGATCCTACGAGCAGTACTTC.

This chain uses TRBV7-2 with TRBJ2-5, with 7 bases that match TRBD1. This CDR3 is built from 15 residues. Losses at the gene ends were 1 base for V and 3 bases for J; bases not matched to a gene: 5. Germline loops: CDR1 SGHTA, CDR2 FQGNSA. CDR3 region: CASSLGTGFEETQYF. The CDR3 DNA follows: TGTGCCAGCAGCTTAGGGACAGGCTTTGAAGAGACCCAGTACTTC.

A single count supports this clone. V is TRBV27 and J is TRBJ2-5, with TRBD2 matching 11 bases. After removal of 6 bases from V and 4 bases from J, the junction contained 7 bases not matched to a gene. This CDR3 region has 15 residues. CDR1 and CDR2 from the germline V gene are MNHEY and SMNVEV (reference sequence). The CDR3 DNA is TGTGCCAGCAGATTAGCGGGAGGGCCGATAGAGACCCAGTACTTC. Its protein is CASRLAGGPIETQYF.

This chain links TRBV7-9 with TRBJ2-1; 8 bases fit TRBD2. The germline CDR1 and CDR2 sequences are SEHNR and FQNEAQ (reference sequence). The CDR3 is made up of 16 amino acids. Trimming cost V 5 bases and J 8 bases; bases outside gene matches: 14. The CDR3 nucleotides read TGTGCCAGCAGCCCCGAGGCGGGAGGCGATCTCTATGAGCAGTTCTTC. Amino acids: CASSPEAGGDLYEQFF.